Shown below are 11 T cell receptor beta chains from a single sample sequenced in a study of control samples from healthy donors and cancer patients. Libraries were prepared by immunoSEQ multiplex PCR; TCRdb keeps only in-frame clonotypes and omits some of them. The profile shows over 120,000 clones, around 94% of them singletons. Sample: PBMCs. The receptors come from a man aged 55 to 69 with colorectal cancer.

This clone was observed once. The chain uses TRBV5-1 and TRBJ2-1, with 8 bases fitting TRBD2. CDR1 and CDR2 (germline): SGHRS, YFSETQ. Trimming cost V 6 bases and J 1 base; bases outside gene matches: 3. The CDR3 is made up of 14 amino acids. CDR3 sequence (DNA): TGCGCCAGCATTAGCGGGGAGTCCTACAATGAGCAGTTCTTC. Translation gives CASISGESYNEQFF.

V usage is TRBV19 and J usage is TRBJ1-1; 8 bases are shared with TRBD1. This CDR3 region has 15 residues. Germline V gene lookup returns CDR1 LNHDA and CDR2 SQIVND (reference sequence). Trimming took 4 bases from V and 4 from J; bases not matched to a gene: 8. CDR3 nucleotides: TGTGCCAGTAGTACCAAGCAGGGGGCTGGCACTGAAGCTTTCTTT. It translates to CASSTKQGAGTEAFF.

The V call is TRBV30, the J call TRBJ2-3; 10 nucleotides match TRBD2. This CDR3 region has 16 residues. After removal of 2 bases from V and 1 base from J, the junction contained 6 bases not matched to a gene. CDR1 is GTSNPN and CDR2 is SVGIG in the germline V gene (reference sequence). The CDR3 spells CAWSFSGGGRTDTQYF. The CDR3 bases are TGTGCCTGGAGTTTCAGCGGGGGGGGTCGCACAGATACGCAGTATTTT.

The rearrangement links TRBV12-3 or TRBV12-4 to TRBJ1-2; a weak D match, TRBD1 (6 bases). Between the trimmed V and J ends, which lost 4 bases and 5 bases, there was a span of 8 bases. The CDR3 has 12 residues. CDR3 residues: CASSSQGYGYTF. The CDR3 nucleotides are TGTGCCAGCAGTTCACAGGGTTATGGCTACACCTTC.

This clone has just one count. This chain connects TRBV6-4 to TRBJ2-3, with D perhaps TRBD2 (5 bases). This CDR3 comprises 13 residues. Between the trimmed V and J ends, which lost 0 bases and 6 bases, there was a span of 7 bases. From germline, CDR1 is MRHNA and CDR2 SNTAGT. CDR3 sequence reads: CASSDSRVDTQYF. CDR3 nucleotides: TGTGCCAGCAGTGACTCGAGGGTGGATACGCAGTATTTT.

The chain couples TRBV27 to TRBJ2-4; D not resolved. Germline lookup yields CDR1 MNHEY and CDR2 SMNVEV (reference sequence). This CDR3 is 16 amino acids long. V lost 7 bases and J lost 0, with 16 bases in between. CDR3 nucleotide sequence: TGTGCCAGCACTACCCGAGCTGGAATAGCCAAAAACATTCAGTACTTC. Protein product: CASTTRAGIAKNIQYF.

The CDR3 here is CATSREGQYEKLFF. CDR3 coding DNA: TGTGCCACCAGCAGAGAAGGACAGTATGAAAAACTGTTTTTT. The V and J genes are TRBV15 and TRBJ1-4; tentatively, D is TRBD1 (6 bases). V was trimmed by 0 bases and J by 6 bases, leaving 8 bases between them. Germline-derived CDR1 and CDR2 are LNHNV and YYDKDF (reference sequence). The CDR3 contains 14 residues. Drawing the rest from reference TRBV15 and TRBJ1-4, the complete variable domain is DAMVIQNPRYQVTQFGKPVTLSCSQTLNHNVMYWYQQKSSQAPKLLFHYYDKDFNNEADTPDNFQSRRPNTSFCFLDIRSPGLGDTAMYLCATSREGQYEKLFFGSGTQLSVL.

The CDR3 here is CATSDFRTGAGELFF. The CDR3 nucleotides read TGTGCCACCAGTGATTTTAGAACTGGCGCCGGGGAGCTGTTTTTT. The chain combines TRBV24-1 with TRBJ2-2; no clear D gene. Germline assignment: CDR1 KGHDR and CDR2 SFDVKD. V was trimmed by 1 base and J by 6 bases, leaving 11 bases between them. The CDR3 length is 15 residues.

The chain is built from TRBV7-9 and TRBJ1-3, with TRBD1 matching over 7 bases. From germline, CDR1 is SEHNR and CDR2 FQNEAQ (reference sequence). The J segment lost 3 bases and the V segment lost 8 bases, leaving 4 bases of the junction unmatched. The CDR3 spans 13 residues. The CDR3 loop is CASAGTDGNTIYF. The CDR3 DNA follows: TGTGCCAGCGCCGGGACAGATGGAAACACCATATATTTT.

This chain connects TRBV12-3 or TRBV12-4 to TRBJ2-7; D call uncertain. V was shortened by 6 bases and J by 6 bases, with 12 bases between the two germline ends. The CDR3 length is 12 residues. The DNA for the CDR3 is TGTGCCAGCAGCCACCTTGGGCGCGAGCAGTACTTC. Translated, it gives CASSHLGREQYF.

V is TRBV14 and J is TRBJ1-1; D ambiguous. V lost 1 base, J lost 3 bases, and 6 bases lay in between. Germline CDR1 and CDR2: SGHDN and FVKESK. The CDR3 consists of 13 residues. CDR3: CASSQVRDTEAFF. The CDR3 region has the DNA TGTGCCAGCAGCCAAGTAAGAGACACTGAAGCTTTCTTT.